This record covers a single TCR beta chain. Its antigen remains unknown. The CDR3 is 16 residues long. Trimming shortened V by 0 bases and J by 0 bases, and 10 bases separated the two germline ends. The V gene's germline CDR1 is LGHNA and CDR2 YSLEER. TCR beta libraries were prepared from cDNA with unique molecular identifiers. One entry per CDR3 protein, called by TCRdb with MiXCR from the PCR reads. This table has some 160,000 distinct CDR3 sequences, about 37% appearing once. The sample comes from a study of post-analysis software for immune sequencing data. Broader study findings: Multiple sclerosis patients showed significantly lower normalized Chao1 diversity than controls did.

The sequence derives from a girl aged 10-17 years with multiple sclerosis. The chain carries TRBV4-3 and TRBJ2-3; maybe TRBD2 (6 bases). The source material was blood, sampled after autologous hematopoietic stem cell transplantation. CDR3 coding DNA: TGCGCCAGCAGCCAAGATGGGCGGGGAAGCACAGATACGCAGTATTTT. Translation: CASSQDGRGSTDTQYF.